The present T cell receptor beta chain was sequenced within a study of brain metastases from non-small cell lung cancer. The protocol was immunoSEQ multiplex PCR, while the TCRdb copy is restricted to in-frame clones and leaves out a portion. The sample has around 2,500 clones, 86% seen once. Sequencing was performed on tumor-adjacent normal tissue. The sequence was obtained from a donor at least 40 years old with non-small cell lung cancer.

The CDR3 DNA sequence: TGTGCCACCAGTGATGAATTGCTGAAAAGAGCTTTCTTT. As protein: CATSDELLKRAFF. The V call is TRBV24-1, the J call TRBJ1-1; unclear D gene. Germline-derived CDR1 and CDR2 are KGHDR and SFDVKD. The CDR3 is 13 amino acids. Trimming cost V 3 bases and J 10 bases, with 14 bases left between them.